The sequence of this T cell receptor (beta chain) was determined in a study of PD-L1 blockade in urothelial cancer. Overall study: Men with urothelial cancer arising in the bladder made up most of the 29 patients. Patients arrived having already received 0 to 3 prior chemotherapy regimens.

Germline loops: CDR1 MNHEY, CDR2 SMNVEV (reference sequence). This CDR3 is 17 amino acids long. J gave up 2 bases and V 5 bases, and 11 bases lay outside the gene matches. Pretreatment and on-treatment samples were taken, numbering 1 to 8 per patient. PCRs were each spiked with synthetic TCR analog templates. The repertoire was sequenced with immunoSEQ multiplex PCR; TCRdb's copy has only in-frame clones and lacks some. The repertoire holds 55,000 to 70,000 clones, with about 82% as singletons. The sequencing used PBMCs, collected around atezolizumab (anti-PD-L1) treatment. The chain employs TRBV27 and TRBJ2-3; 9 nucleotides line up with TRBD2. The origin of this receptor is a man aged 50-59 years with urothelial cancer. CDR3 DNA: TGTGCCAGCAGTCCCCGTATAGCGGGAGTGAACACAGATACGCAGTATTTT. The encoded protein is CASSPRIAGVNTDTQYF.